The next 32 T cell receptor beta chains were all read from a single sample in a study of spatial heterogeneity in lung cancer. TCRdb independently ran MiXCR on the 5' RACE reads; one entry per CDR3 protein. The sample yields 90,000 to 95,000 distinct CDR3 sequences, less than 15% seen once. Time point indicated: sample taken at primary tumor resection. Unsorted samples of tumor, nontumor lung or frozen PBMC had their whole RNA sequenced. The specimen comprised PBMCs, sampled at surgery. All receptors come from a male donor with early-stage non-small cell lung cancer.

This clonotype has a handful of counts. The genes are TRBV11-2 and TRBJ1-3; D possibly corresponds to TRBD1 (5 bases). The CDR3 consists of 16 residues. V was trimmed by 1 base and J by 0 bases, leaving 10 bases between them. From germline, CDR1 is SGHAT and CDR2 FQNNGV. CDR3: CASSLVGTDSGNTIYF. The CDR3 DNA reads TGTGCCAGCAGCTTAGTGGGGACGGACTCTGGAAACACCATATATTTT.

This clonotype has a handful of counts. V and J are TRBV7-3 and TRBJ2-2; 8 nucleotides line up with TRBD2. The CDR3 loop spans 17 amino acids. Germline loops: CDR1 SGHTA, CDR2 FQGTGA. J lost 5 bases, V lost 5 bases, and 13 bases had no gene match. In DNA form, the CDR3 reads TGTGCCAGCAGCCCCCCGGGACGGGGGGGCCAAACCGGGGAGCTGTTTTTT. Protein product: CASSPPGRGGQTGELFF.

A few counts support this clonotype. The rearrangement links TRBV24-1 to TRBJ2-7, with D maybe TRBD1 (5 bases). V lost 4 bases and J lost 6, with 12 bases in between. CDR1 is KGHDR, CDR2 SFDVKD, per germline. This CDR3 comprises 13 residues. The CDR3 DNA reads TGTGCCACCAGTGACAGGACACCCGGCGAGCAGTACTTC. This translates into CATSDRTPGEQYF.

The CDR3 sequence: CASSLAAGGTDTQYF. CDR3 DNA sequence: TGTGCCAGCAGCTTAGCAGCGGGCGGCACAGATACGCAGTATTTT. This sequence joins TRBV7-2 and TRBJ2-3; maybe TRBD2 (6 bases). CDR3 length equals 15 residues. The ends were cut back, 0 bases at V and 1 base at J, with 8 bases in the middle. Germline V gene data show CDR1 as SGHTA and CDR2 as FQGNSA. The whole variable domain, remainder taken from reference TRBV7-2 and TRBJ2-3, is GAGVSQSPSNKVTEKGKDVELRCDPISGHTALYWYRQSLGQGLEFLIYFQGNSAPDKSGLPSDRFSAERTGGSVSTLTIQRTQQEDSAVYLCASSLAAGGTDTQYFGPGTRLTVL.

In regard to this clonotype: Sequence at one end of the junction differs from germline and may be a read error. The rearrangement links TRBV7-7 to TRBJ2-1, with 13 bases fitting TRBD2. Germline CDR1 is SSHAT and CDR2 is FNYEAQ (reference sequence). The CDR3 is 15 amino acids. The CDR3 loop is CASSTLAGGENEQFF. The CDR3 nucleotides read TGTGCTAGCAGCACACTAGCGGGAGGGGAAAATGAGCAGTTCTTC.

This clonotype was seen more than once but under ten times. This sequence joins TRBV6-6 and TRBJ2-7, with D perhaps TRBD2 (5 bases). The CDR3 extends over 13 amino acids. Between the trimmed V and J ends, which lost 5 bases and 3 bases, there was a span of 11 bases. In germline, CDR1 is MNHNY, CDR2 SVGAGI (reference sequence). The CDR3 sequence is CASSQDGNYEQYF. CDR3 in DNA: TGTGCCAGCAGTCAGGACGGGAACTACGAGCAGTACTTC.

CDR3 sequence (DNA): TGTGCCAGCAGCCTCCGGACAGGGCCCTATGGCTACACCTTC. Protein: CASSLRTGPYGYTF. This sequence joins TRBV12-3 or TRBV12-4 and TRBJ1-2, with 8 bases aligning to TRBD1. This CDR3 comprises 14 residues. Losses at the gene ends were 6 bases for V and 4 bases for J; bases not matched to a gene: 7.

This clonotype has ten or more counts. The V and J genes are TRBV9 and TRBJ2-5; D is unclear. Looked up from germline, CDR1 is SGDLS and CDR2 is YYNGEE. Between the trimmed V and J ends, which lost 0 bases and 4 bases, there was a span of 7 bases. The CDR3 runs to 13 residues. This CDR3 reads CASSVEMGETQYF. CDR3 nucleotide sequence: TGTGCCAGCAGCGTAGAAATGGGAGAGACCCAGTACTTC.

This clonotype was observed a handful of times. The chain couples TRBV7-2 to TRBJ2-2; D gene unclear. This CDR3 has 14 amino acids. Trimming left V 0 bases short and J 5 bases short, with 7 bases between. Germline V lookup: CDR1 SGHTA, CDR2 FQGNSA. The CDR3, as DNA: TGTGCCAGCAGCTTAGCGGGAAGGACCGGGGAGCTGTTTTTT. Protein product: CASSLAGRTGELFF.

This clonotype came up a few times. The V gene is TRBV6-4, the J gene TRBJ2-1; D is ambiguous. The V gene's germline CDR1 is MRHNA and CDR2 SNTAGT. Trimming left V 3 bases short and J 0 bases short, with 6 bases between. CDR3 size: 14 residues. The CDR3 loop reads CASSDTDSYNEQFF. The CDR3 DNA is TGTGCCAGCAGTGATACGGACTCCTACAATGAGCAGTTCTTC.

This clonotype was picked up many times. The J gene is TRBJ2-7, the V gene TRBV29-1, with D unclear. V lost 4 bases, J lost 4 bases, and 11 bases lay in between. Germline V gene data show CDR1 as SQVTM and CDR2 as ANQGSEA. CDR3 length equals 12 residues. CDR3 protein: CSVGPLGYEQYF. The CDR3 bases are TGCAGCGTTGGGCCGTTGGGTTACGAGCAGTACTTC.

This clonotype has more than one count but fewer than ten. This chain links TRBV6-5 with TRBJ2-1; possible D gene TRBD1, 5 bases. V dropped 6 bases and J dropped 0 bases, with 12 bases sitting between them. The CDR3 runs to 15 residues. CDR1 and CDR2 (germline): MNHEY, SVGAGI. The CDR3 DNA reads TGTGCCAGCAGCCCTAGGGGCCCCTCCTACAATGAGCAGTTCTTC. As protein: CASSPRGPSYNEQFF.

There are a few counts of this clonotype. The CDR3 region is CASSPPPGLAGGRETQYF. The CDR3 DNA is TGTGCCAGTAGTCCCCCTCCGGGACTAGCGGGGGGGCGAGAGACCCAGTACTTC. The chain combines TRBV19 with TRBJ2-5; TRBD2 matches 16 bases. There are 18 residues in the CDR3. Germline CDR1 is LNHDA and CDR2 is SQIVND (reference sequence). J lost 4 bases, V lost 5 bases, and 10 bases had no gene match.

This clonotype was picked up many times. The chain has TRBV12-3 or TRBV12-4 and TRBJ2-7; weak D call: TRBD1 (5 bases). V dropped 6 bases and J dropped 2 bases, with 26 bases sitting between them. The length of the CDR3 is 18 residues. The DNA for the CDR3 is TGTGCCAGCAGCCGTCGGCCCCTACAGGCGAGAGGCCCCTACGAGCAGTACTTC. This encodes CASSRRPLQARGPYEQYF.

There are a few counts of this clonotype. V usage is TRBV2 and J usage is TRBJ2-5; D ambiguous. V gave up 5 bases and J gave up 4 bases, with 8 bases separating them. Germline lookup yields CDR1 SNHLY and CDR2 FYNNEI. The CDR3 totals 12 residues. The CDR3 sequence: CASSLGSETQYF. CDR3 nucleotide sequence: TGTGCCAGCAGTCTGGGTTCAGAGACCCAGTACTTC.

This chain links TRBV7-2 with TRBJ1-2; D is uncertain. Deletions cut 1 base from V and 3 bases from J, with 6 bases between. CDR1 SGHTA and CDR2 FQGNSA come from the germline V gene. This CDR3 has 13 amino acids. The CDR3 reads CASSLVQDYGYTF. CDR3 in DNA: TGTGCCAGCAGCTTAGTCCAGGACTATGGCTACACCTTC.

CDR3 in amino acids: CATSRDSSQAPVVLDTQYF. As DNA, the CDR3 is TGTGCCACCAGCAGAGATTCGTCTCAGGCCCCCGTAGTGTTAGATACGCAGTATTTT. The chain recombines TRBV15 with TRBJ2-3; D is undetermined. Germline V CDR1 and CDR2: LNHNV, YYDKDF (reference sequence). The CDR3 is 19 residues long. Trimming took off 0 bases at V and 5 bases at J, with 24 bases between the two ends.

V gene TRBV7-2 combines with J gene TRBJ1-6; tentatively, D is TRBD1 (5 bases). The germline V gene has CDR1 SGHTA and CDR2 FQGNSA. V lost 1 base, J lost 1 base, and 8 bases lay in between. This CDR3 is 16 amino acids long. The CDR3 protein is CASSLDGGSYNSPLHF. The CDR3 nucleotides are TGTGCCAGCAGCTTAGATGGGGGTTCCTATAATTCACCCCTCCACTTT.

This clonotype was seen a handful of times. The chain uses TRBV14 and TRBJ2-2, with 7 bases lining up with TRBD2. Germline V gene lookup returns CDR1 SGHDN and CDR2 FVKESK. The trim removed 4 bases at V and 9 bases at J, leaving 2 bases unmatched. The CDR3 covers 12 residues. CDR3 in DNA: TGTGCCAGCAGCCGACTAGCCAGGGAGCTGTTTTTT. Translating it yields CASSRLARELFF. Using reference TRBV14 and TRBJ2-2 for the parts outside the CDR3, the full variable domain is EAGVTQFPSHSVIEKGQTVTLRCDPISGHDNLYWYRRVMGKEIKFLLHFVKESKQDESGMPNNRFLAERTGGTYSTLKVQPAELEDSGVYFCASSRLARELFFGEGSRLTVL.

The V gene is TRBV10-3, the J gene TRBJ2-5, with unresolved D. Trimming shortened V by 2 bases and J by 10 bases, and 14 bases separated the two germline ends. From germline, CDR1 is ENHRY and CDR2 SYGVKD. The CDR3 consists of 13 residues. CDR3 sequence: CAISEEEPRGQYF. CDR3 nucleotide sequence: TGTGCCATCAGTGAGGAGGAACCTAGAGGCCAGTACTTC.

This clonotype has only a few counts. The chain links TRBV19 to TRBJ2-2, with 9 bases fitting TRBD2. CDR1 LNHDA and CDR2 SQIVND come from the germline V gene (reference sequence). The CDR3 is 17 amino acids. With V trimmed by 7 bases and J by 3 bases, 12 bases remained unmatched. CDR3: CASTSAPGTSYTGELFF. The CDR3, as DNA: TGTGCCAGTACGTCGGCCCCCGGGACTAGCTACACCGGGGAGCTGTTTTTT.

There are many counts of this clonotype. This chain connects TRBV24-1 to TRBJ2-2; no firm D call. The germline gives CDR1 KGHDR, CDR2 SFDVKD. The length of the CDR3 is 14 residues. V dropped 9 bases and J dropped 0 bases, with 10 bases sitting between them. DNA of the CDR3: TGTGCCACCGGGCAGTCCGCGAACACCGGGGAGCTGTTTTTT. Its protein product is CATGQSANTGELFF.

The V gene is TRBV6-1, the J gene TRBJ2-5, with 10 bases matching TRBD1. The CDR3 is 15 residues long. With 4 bases clipped from V and 2 bases from J, the junction kept 4 bases outside the gene matches. Germline CDR1 MNHNS, CDR2 SASEGT. This CDR3 reads CASSGTGGRQETQYF. In DNA form, the CDR3 reads TGTGCCAGCAGTGGGACAGGGGGAAGACAAGAGACCCAGTACTTC.

This clonotype was seen ten or more times. The V and J genes are TRBV5-1 and TRBJ2-5, with unresolved D. The V and J ends lost 2 bases and 2 bases respectively, with 10 bases between them. Germline V gives CDR1 SGHRS, CDR2 YFSETQ. This CDR3 contains 14 residues. DNA of the CDR3: TGCGCCAGCAGCTTATCGATGGGGCAAGAGACCCAGTACTTC. Protein product: CASSLSMGQETQYF.

The rearrangement joins TRBV6-5 to TRBJ2-1; a weak D match, TRBD1 (6 bases). CDR3 size: 12 residues. Germline V gene data show CDR1 as MNHEY and CDR2 as SVGAGI. With 5 bases removed from V and 8 bases from J, the gap between germline ends came to 10 bases. CDR3 region: CASSVQGDEQFF. DNA for the CDR3: TGTGCCAGCAGTGTACAGGGCGATGAGCAGTTCTTC.

The chain is built from TRBV28 and TRBJ2-6; D unresolved. The V and J ends lost 6 bases and 4 bases respectively, with 16 bases between them. The germline gives CDR1 MDHEN, CDR2 SYDVKM. CDR3 size: 16 residues. In DNA form, the CDR3 reads TGTGCCAGCAGCGAACACCCGAGTCTGGGGGCCAACGTCCTGACTTTC. The encoded protein is CASSEHPSLGANVLTF.

This clonotype was detected a few times. This chain joins TRBV12-3 or TRBV12-4 and TRBJ2-2; D is possibly TRBD1 (6 bases). Trimming shortened V by 7 bases and J by 2 bases, and 14 bases separated the two germline ends. CDR3 length: 15 residues. CDR3 bases: TGTGCCAGCAACCAAAGGGGGACCAACACCGGGGAGCTGTTTTTT. This translates into CASNQRGTNTGELFF.

The chain has TRBV28 and TRBJ2-5; no definite D call. Germline assignment: CDR1 MDHEN and CDR2 SYDVKM. V was cut by 5 bases and J by 5 bases, with 15 bases left in between. The CDR3 extends over 14 amino acids. CDR3 in DNA: TGTGCCAGCAGTGGGTGGACCACCTCCGAGACCCAGTACTTC. Its translation: CASSGWTTSETQYF.

This clonotype was counted many times. The V and J genes are TRBV7-9 and TRBJ2-7; D gene uncertain. Germline CDR1 reads SEHNR; CDR2 reads FQNEAQ (reference sequence). Trimming stripped 5 bases from V and 1 base from J, with 3 bases between. The CDR3 totals 11 residues. The CDR3 coding sequence is TGTGCCAGCAGCCGTTCCTACGAGCAGTACTTC. It yields the protein CASSRSYEQYF.

The J gene is TRBJ2-1, the V gene TRBV5-1, with D possibly being TRBD2 (5 bases). Germline CDR1 is SGHRS and CDR2 is YFSETQ. Trimming removed 3 bases at V and 5 bases at J, with 18 bases between. This CDR3 has 16 residues. The CDR3 here is CASSSLGLAVNNEQFF. The CDR3, as DNA: TGCGCCAGCAGCTCGCTCGGGCTAGCCGTGAACAATGAGCAGTTCTTC. The full variable domain, with the rest looked up from reference TRBV5-1 and TRBJ2-1, is KAGVTQTPRYLIKTRGQQVTLSCSPISGHRSVSWYQQTPGQGLQFLFEYFSETQRNKGNFPGRFSGRQFSNSRSEMNVSTLELGDSALYLCASSSLGLAVNNEQFFGPGTRLTVL.

The chain uses TRBV12-3 or TRBV12-4 and TRBJ2-3; D is uncertain. The ends were cut back, 2 bases at V and 6 bases at J, with 9 bases in the middle. This CDR3 region has 13 residues. Written as DNA, the CDR3 is TGTGCCAGCAGTTTAAGAGCCGGGGATACGCAGTATTTT. This sequence encodes CASSLRAGDTQYF.

The chain combines TRBV6-6 with TRBJ1-6; 10 bases map to TRBD1. The CDR3 consists of 13 residues. Germline CDR1 MNHNY, CDR2 SVGAGI (reference sequence). V was pared by 10 bases and J by 9 bases, with 6 bases of the junction left unmatched. Here the CDR3 DNA reads TGTGCCACTTGGACAGGGGGTGGTTCACCCCTCCACTTT. As protein: CATWTGGGSPLHF.